This TCR beta chain emerged from a study of T-cell reconstitution after alpha-beta-depleted transplantation in children. V dropped 7 bases and J dropped 2; count of bases not matched to a gene: 9. CDR1 and CDR2 (germline): SGHRS, YFSETQ. CDR3 length: 15 residues. This clonotype was counted only a few times. During its preparation, the TCRbeta library received unique molecular identifiers. In TCRdb, the PCR reads were re-called with MiXCR into one record per CDR3 protein. This table holds about 540,000 distinct CDR3 sequences, 15% to 20% found once. This sequence was found in a human donor who donated a stem cell graft to a child with acute lymphoblastic leukemia. The J gene is TRBJ2-1, the V gene TRBV5-1, with TRBD1 identical over 7 bases. The starting material was PBMCs from the stem cell graft donor, obtained from the stem cell graft. The CDR3 loop is CASGGRDSAYNEQFF. In DNA, the CDR3 is TGCGCCAGCGGGGGCCGGGACAGCGCCTACAATGAGCAGTTCTTC.